This T cell receptor (beta chain) was sequenced in a study of blood T cell repertoires in COVID-19. Libraries were prepared by immunoSEQ multiplex PCR; TCRdb keeps only in-frame clonotypes and omits some of them. The sample lists about 200,000 clones, 92% occurring once. This sequence originates from a man aged 55 to 70 with COVID-19, enrolled during active disease. The sample was peripheral blood.

Here the CDR3 DNA reads TGTGCCAGCCTCGAGGGCACACCCCGTGTTAGTGGCTACACCTTC. Amino acids: CASLEGTPRVSGYTF. This chain connects TRBV28 to TRBJ1-2; D gene uncertain. CDR1 and CDR2 from the germline V gene are MDHEN and SYDVKM. The V end lost 8 bases, the J end lost 7 bases, and 23 bases lay between the germline ends. The CDR3 has 15 residues.